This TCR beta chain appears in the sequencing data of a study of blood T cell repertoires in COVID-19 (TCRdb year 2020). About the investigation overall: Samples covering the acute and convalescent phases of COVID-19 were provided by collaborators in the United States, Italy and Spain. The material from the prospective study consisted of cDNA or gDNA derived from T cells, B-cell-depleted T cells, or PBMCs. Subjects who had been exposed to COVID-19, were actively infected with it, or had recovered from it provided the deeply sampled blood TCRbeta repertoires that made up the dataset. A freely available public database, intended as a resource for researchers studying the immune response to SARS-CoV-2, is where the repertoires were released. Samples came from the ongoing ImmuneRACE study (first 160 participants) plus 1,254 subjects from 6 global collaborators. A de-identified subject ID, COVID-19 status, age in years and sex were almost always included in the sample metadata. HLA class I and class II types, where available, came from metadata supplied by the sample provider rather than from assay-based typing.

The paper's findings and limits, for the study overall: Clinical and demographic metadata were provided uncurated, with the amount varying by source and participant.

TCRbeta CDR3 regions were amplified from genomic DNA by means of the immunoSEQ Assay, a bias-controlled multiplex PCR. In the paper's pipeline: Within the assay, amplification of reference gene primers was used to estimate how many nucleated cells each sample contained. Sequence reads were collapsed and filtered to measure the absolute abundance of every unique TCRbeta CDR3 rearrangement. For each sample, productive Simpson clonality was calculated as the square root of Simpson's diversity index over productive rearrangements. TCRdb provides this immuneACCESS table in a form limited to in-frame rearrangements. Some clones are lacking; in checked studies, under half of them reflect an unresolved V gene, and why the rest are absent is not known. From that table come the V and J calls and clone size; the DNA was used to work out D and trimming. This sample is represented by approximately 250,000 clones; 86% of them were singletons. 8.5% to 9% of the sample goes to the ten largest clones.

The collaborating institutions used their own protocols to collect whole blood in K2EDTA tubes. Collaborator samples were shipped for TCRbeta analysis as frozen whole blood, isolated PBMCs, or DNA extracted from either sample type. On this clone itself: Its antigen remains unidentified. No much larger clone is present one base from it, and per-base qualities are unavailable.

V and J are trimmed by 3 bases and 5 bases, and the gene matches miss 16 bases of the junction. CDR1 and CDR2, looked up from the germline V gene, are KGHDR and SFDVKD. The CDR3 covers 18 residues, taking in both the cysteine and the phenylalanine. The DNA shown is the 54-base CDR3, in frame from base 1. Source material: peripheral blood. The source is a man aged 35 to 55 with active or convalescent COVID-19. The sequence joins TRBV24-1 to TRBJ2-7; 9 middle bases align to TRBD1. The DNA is TGTGCCACCAGTGATGCACAGGGGGCAGGGGTACTTATCCACGAGCAGTACTTC. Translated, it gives CATSDAQGAGVLIHEQYF.